The entry that follows covers one T cell receptor (beta chain) sequence. Its target antigen remains unknown. Base-call qualities are not available, and no considerably larger clone is one nucleotide away. The germline V gene (reference sequence) provides CDR1 SGHNT and CDR2 YYREEE. The V and J ends are trimmed by 10 bases and 3 bases, leaving 23 bases between them. The CDR3 spans 15 residues, from the cysteine through the phenylalanine. The CDR3 DNA has 45 bases and is translated from base 1. This sample stems from a study of esophageal squamous cell carcinoma under preoperative chemotherapy (dated by TCRdb to about 2018). A note on the overall study: The study profiled TCR repertoires of both peripheral blood T cells and tumor-infiltrating lymphocytes. In patients with esophageal squamous cell carcinoma, the study looked at what paclitaxel-nedaplatin chemotherapy did to T-cell receptor repertoires. Roughly five patients with primary esophageal squamous cell carcinoma were included in the cohort. Repertoires were compared between samples taken before and after paclitaxel-nedaplatin therapy. Here is what the overall study found, with its caveats: A small cohort was used, with only a few patients with esophageal squamous cell carcinoma being analyzed. TCR diversity increased significantly in peripheral T cells after chemotherapy, but not in tumor-infiltrating lymphocytes. Rather than arising solely from local clonal changes, post-treatment tumor-infiltrating lymphocytes appeared to come partly from peripheral T cells that migrated into the tumor. Immediate and substantial changes in clonotype frequency were induced by paclitaxel-nedaplatin therapy, and contraction rather than amplification was more likely to be observed among abundant clones.

According to the study, the label for this sample's time point signals: after preoperative PTX-NDP chemotherapy. Paclitaxel-nedaplatin was administered to patients as preoperative chemotherapy before surgery. Receptors were amplified or captured by PCR. TCRdb lists the instrument as HiSeq X Ten. High-throughput sequencing was used to characterize the TCR repertoires. Clones were called with MiXCR by TCRdb after fastp trimmed the public reads at Q25, and only in-frame beta chains were retained. Rows are combined by CDR3 protein, so each entry shows the most common genes and DNA. For this sample the table gives roughly 20,000 distinct CDR3 sequences, of which around 46% were detected only once. The leading ten clones occupy 25% to 30% of the sample.

Sample collection was performed from a patient given preoperative chemotherapy. This clonotype was obtained from a human donor with esophageal squamous cell carcinoma. The donor label of this sample is uncertain. The chain is made from TRBV5-4 and TRBJ2-7, with the D call tentatively TRBD1 or TRBD2, each fitting 5 bases. The DNA sequence follows: TGTGCCCCCACCTGGTTGGGGGTCGGCTTCTACGAGCAGTACTTC. Its translation reads: CAPTWLGVGFYEQYF. Where the CDR3 stops, the reference TRBV5-4 and TRBJ2-7 genes take over; the full variable domain is ETGVTQSPTHLIKTRGQQVTLRCSSQSGHNTVSWYQQALGQGPQFIFQYYREEENGRGNFPPRFSGLQFPNYSSELNVNALELDDSALYLCAPTWLGVGFYEQYFGPGTRLTVT.